This TCR beta chain was sequenced in a study of cytotoxic CD8 clonotypes in ibrutinib-treated CLL. For the study at large: Enrolment comprised around 11 relapsed/refractory and roughly 15 treatment-naive patients; roughly 17 were IGHV unmutated. Study-level results: Clonality showed a rise at ibrutinib response that reversed toward baseline at progression. Public clonotypes (which were uncommon) either contracted or remained stable on treatment.

This clone appeared a few times. Its antigen remains unidentified. Germline assignment: CDR1 SQVTM and CDR2 ANQGSEA. With 4 bases removed from V and 1 base from J, the gap between germline ends came to 10 bases. This CDR3 comprises 13 residues. Profiling relied on immunoSEQ multiplex PCR, and the TCRdb table lists in-frame clones only, not all of them. The sample shows more than 6,500 clones, 70% to 75% of them seen only once. The chain combines TRBV29-1 with TRBJ1-1; D may be TRBD1 (5 bases). This receptor was obtained from a human donor with chronic lymphocytic leukemia. Sequenced here: PBMCs, sampled before ibrutinib treatment. As DNA, the CDR3 is TGCAGCGTTGTCCCAAGGGGGAACACTGAAGCTTTCTTT. It yields the protein CSVVPRGNTEAFF.